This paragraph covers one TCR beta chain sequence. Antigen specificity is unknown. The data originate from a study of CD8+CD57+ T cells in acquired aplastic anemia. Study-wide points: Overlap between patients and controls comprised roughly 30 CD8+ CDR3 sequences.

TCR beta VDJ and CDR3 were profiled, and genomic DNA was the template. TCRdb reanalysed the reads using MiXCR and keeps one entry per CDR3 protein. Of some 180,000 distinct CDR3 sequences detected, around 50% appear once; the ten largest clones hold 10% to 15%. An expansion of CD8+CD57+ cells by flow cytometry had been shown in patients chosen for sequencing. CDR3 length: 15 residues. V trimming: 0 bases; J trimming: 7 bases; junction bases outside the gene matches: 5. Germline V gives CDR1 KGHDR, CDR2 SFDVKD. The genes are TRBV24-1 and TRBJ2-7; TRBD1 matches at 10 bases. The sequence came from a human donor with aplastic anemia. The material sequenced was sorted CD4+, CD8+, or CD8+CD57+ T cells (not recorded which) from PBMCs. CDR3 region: CATSDLLDRGGEQYF. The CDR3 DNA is TGTGCCACCAGTGATTTGCTGGACAGGGGGGGTGAGCAGTACTTC.